The text below deals with one TCR beta chain. Its antigen is still unknown. Compared with germline, one end of the junction differs, possibly owing to a read error. The CDR3 spans 13 residues. Germline assignment: CDR1 DFQATT and CDR2 SNEGSKA (reference sequence). The data are from a study of tumor and adjacent non-tumor tissue in lung cancer. General study findings and limits: Significantly higher TCR diversity was found in tumor than normal lung.

This sample's RNA came from whole unsorted tissue. A modified ARM-PCR protocol with three rounds of nested PCR amplified TCRbeta. TCRdb re-analysed the multiplex PCR reads in MiXCR, keeping a single row per CDR3 protein. The repertoire holds under 150,000 distinct CDR3 sequences, with 55% to 75% as singletons. This TCR came from a man between 25 and 39 years old with non-small cell lung cancer. V usage is TRBV20-1 and J usage is TRBJ2-7; TRBD2 might be the D (5 bases). The sequenced material came from lung tumor tissue. This chain's CDR3 is CSARLGPLREKYF. CDR3 sequence (DNA): TGCAGTGCCCGGCTAGGACCTTTGAGGGAGAAGTATTTC.